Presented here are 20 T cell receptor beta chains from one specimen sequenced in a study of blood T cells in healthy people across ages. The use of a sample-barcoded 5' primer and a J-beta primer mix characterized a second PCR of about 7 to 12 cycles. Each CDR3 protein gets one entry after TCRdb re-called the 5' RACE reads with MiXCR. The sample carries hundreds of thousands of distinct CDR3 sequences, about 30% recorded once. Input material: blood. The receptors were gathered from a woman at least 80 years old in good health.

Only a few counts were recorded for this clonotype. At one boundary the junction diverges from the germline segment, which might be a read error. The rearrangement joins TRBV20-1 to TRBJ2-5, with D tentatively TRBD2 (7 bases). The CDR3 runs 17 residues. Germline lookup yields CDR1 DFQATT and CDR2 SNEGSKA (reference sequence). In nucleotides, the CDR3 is TGCAGTGCTAGAGAGCGTAGGGGGAGGGATCCTCAAGGGACCCAGTACTTC. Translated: CSARERRGRDPQGTQYF.

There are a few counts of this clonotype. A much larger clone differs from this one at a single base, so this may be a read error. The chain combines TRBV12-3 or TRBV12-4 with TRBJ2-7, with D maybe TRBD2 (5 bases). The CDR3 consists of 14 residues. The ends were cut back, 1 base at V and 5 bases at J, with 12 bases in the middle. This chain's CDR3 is CASSLEGGCDEQYF. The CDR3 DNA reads TGTGCCAGCAGTTTAGAAGGAGGATGCGACGAGCAGTACTTC.

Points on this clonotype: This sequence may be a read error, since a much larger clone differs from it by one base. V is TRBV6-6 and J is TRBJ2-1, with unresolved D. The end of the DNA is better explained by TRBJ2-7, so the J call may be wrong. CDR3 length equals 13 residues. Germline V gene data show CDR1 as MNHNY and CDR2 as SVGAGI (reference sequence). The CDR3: CASTAVSYNEQYF. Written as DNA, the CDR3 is TGTGCCAGCACGGCAGTTTCCTACAATGAGCAGTACTTC.

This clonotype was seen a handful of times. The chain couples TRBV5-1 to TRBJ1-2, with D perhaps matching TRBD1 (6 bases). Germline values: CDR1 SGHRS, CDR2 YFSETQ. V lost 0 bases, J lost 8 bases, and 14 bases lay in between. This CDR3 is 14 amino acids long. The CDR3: CASSLGRGAEGYTF. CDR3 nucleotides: TGCGCCAGCAGCTTGGGCAGGGGCGCAGAAGGCTACACCTTC.

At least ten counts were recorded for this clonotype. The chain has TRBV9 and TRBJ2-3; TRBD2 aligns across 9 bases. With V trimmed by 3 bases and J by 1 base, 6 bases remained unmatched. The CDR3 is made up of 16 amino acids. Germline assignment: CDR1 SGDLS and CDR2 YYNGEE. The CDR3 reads CASSEDRLAGTDTQYF. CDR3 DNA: TGTGCCAGCAGCGAGGACCGACTAGCGGGCACAGATACGCAGTATTTT.

The CDR3, as DNA: TGCAGCGTTGATTTCACTAGCGGTTTTCAAGAGACCCAGTACTTC. It yields the protein CSVDFTSGFQETQYF. The chain couples TRBV29-1 to TRBJ2-5; 8 nucleotides match TRBD2. Germline CDR1 and CDR2: SQVTM and ANQGSEA. The CDR3 spans 15 residues. The V segment lost 3 bases and the J segment 2 bases; nucleotides outside the gene matches: 8.

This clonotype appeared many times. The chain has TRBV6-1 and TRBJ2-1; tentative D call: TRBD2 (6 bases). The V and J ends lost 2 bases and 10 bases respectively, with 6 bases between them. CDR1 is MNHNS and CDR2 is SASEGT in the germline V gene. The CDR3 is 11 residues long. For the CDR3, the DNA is TGTGCCAGCAGTGAACTAGCGGAGCAGTTCTTC. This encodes CASSELAEQFF.

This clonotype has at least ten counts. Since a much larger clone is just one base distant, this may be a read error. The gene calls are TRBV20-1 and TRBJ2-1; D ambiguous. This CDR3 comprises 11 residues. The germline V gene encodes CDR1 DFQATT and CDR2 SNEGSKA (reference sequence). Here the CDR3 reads CRASRENEQFF. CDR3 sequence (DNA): TGCAGGGCTAGTCGAGAGAATGAGCAGTTCTTC.

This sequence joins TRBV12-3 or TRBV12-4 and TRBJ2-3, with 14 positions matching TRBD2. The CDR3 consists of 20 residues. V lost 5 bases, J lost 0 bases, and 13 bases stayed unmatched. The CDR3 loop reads CASSPSGLAGALGSTDTQYF. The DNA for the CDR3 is TGTGCCAGCAGTCCGTCGGGACTAGCGGGAGCCTTGGGTAGCACAGATACGCAGTATTTT.

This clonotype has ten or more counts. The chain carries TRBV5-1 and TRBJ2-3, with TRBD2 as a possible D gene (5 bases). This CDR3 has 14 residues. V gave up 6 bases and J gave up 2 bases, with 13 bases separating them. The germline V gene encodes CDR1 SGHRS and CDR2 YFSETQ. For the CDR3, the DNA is TGCGCCAGCAACTGGCCGGGGTACACAGATACGCAGTATTTT. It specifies CASNWPGYTDTQYF.

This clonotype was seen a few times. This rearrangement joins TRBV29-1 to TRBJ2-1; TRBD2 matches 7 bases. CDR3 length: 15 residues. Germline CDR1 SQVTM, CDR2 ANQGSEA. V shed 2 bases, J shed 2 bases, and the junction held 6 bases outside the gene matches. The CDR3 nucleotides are TGCAGCGTTGAAACGTGGGAGGGTCCCTACAATGAGCAGTTCTTC. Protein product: CSVETWEGPYNEQFF.

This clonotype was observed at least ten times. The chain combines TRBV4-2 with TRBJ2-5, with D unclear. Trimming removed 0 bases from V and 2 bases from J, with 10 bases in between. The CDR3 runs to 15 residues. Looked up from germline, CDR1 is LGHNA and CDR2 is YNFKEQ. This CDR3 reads CASSQETARQETQYF. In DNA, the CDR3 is TGTGCCAGCAGCCAAGAAACAGCGAGACAAGAGACCCAGTACTTC.

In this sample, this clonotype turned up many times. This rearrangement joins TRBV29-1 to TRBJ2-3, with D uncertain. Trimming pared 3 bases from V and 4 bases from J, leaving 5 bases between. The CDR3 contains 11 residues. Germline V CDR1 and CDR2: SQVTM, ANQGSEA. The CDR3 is CSVDQADTQYF. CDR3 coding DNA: TGCAGCGTTGACCAGGCAGATACGCAGTATTTT.

CDR3 in DNA: TGTGCCAGCAGTTACTCGAAGACTAGCGGGGGGATAAGCACAGATACGCAGTATTTT. It codes for CASSYSKTSGGISTDTQYF. This chain uses TRBV6-2 or TRBV6-3 with TRBJ2-3, with TRBD2 matching over 13 bases. Germline lookup yields CDR1 MNHEY and CDR2 SVGEGT. J gave up 0 bases and V 0 bases, and 6 bases lay outside the gene matches. The CDR3 has 19 amino acids.

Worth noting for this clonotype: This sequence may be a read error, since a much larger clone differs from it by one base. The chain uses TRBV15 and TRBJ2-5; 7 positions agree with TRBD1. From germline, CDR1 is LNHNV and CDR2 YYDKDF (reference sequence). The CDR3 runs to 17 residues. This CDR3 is CATSGDLRSRGKETQYF. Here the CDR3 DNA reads TGTGCCACCAGCGGAGATCTCAGGAGCAGGGGGAAGGAGACCCAGTACTTC.

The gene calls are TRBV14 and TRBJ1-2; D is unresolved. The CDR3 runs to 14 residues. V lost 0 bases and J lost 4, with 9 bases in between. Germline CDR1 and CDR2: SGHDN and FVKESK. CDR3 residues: CASSQEGRSYGYTF. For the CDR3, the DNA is TGTGCCAGCAGCCAAGAAGGCAGGTCCTATGGCTACACCTTC.

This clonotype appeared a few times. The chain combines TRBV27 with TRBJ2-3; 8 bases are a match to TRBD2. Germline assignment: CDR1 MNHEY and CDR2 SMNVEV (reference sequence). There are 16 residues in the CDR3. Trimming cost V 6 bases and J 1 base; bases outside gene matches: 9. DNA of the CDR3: TGTGCCAGCAGCCCCGTCGGGGGGGGCGGCACAGATACGCAGTATTTT. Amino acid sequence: CASSPVGGGGTDTQYF.

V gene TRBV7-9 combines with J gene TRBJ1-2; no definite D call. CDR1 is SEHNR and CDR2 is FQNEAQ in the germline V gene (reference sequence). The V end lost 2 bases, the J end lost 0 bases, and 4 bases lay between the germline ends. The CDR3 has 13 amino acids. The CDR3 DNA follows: TGTGCCAGCAGCTTACTAGCTAACTATGGCTACACCTTC. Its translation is CASSLLANYGYTF.

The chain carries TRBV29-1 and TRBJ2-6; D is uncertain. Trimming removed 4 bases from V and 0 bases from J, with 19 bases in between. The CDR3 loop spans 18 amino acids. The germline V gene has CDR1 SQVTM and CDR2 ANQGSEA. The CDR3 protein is CSVVGLHSKSSGANVLTF. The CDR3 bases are TGCAGCGTTGTCGGGTTACACTCCAAGAGCTCTGGGGCCAACGTCCTGACTTTC.

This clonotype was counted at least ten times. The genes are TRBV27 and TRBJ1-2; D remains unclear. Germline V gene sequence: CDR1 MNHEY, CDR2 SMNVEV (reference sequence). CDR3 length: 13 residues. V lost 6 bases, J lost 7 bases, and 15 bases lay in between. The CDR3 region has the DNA TGTGCCAGCAGCCCCGGGCTCCGGGGTGGCTACACCTTC. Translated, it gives CASSPGLRGGYTF.